This entry lists 12 T cell receptor beta chains sequenced from one sample in a study of blood T cell repertoires in COVID-19 (dated by TCRdb to between 2020 and 2021). Preparation of the library involved the immunoSEQ multiplex PCR assay. TCRdb re-hosts the immuneACCESS table, in-frame sequences only. Its copies lack some clones; in the studies checked, an unresolved V gene accounts for under half of them, and the cause for the rest is not known. The sample profile shows 150,000 to 200,000 clones; around 90% of them were found once. About 4.5% of the sample lies in the top ten. The sequencing input was peripheral blood. The receptors shown here come from a human donor in a cohort sampled during active COVID-19.

This clone was seen a few times. J is TRBJ1-5 and V is TRBV19, with TRBD1 matching 7 bases. The V gene end was trimmed by 9 bases and the J gene end by 5 bases; junction bases not matched to a gene: 4. The CDR3 is 12 amino acids. Per the germline V gene, CDR1 is LNHDA and CDR2 is SQIVND (reference sequence). This chain's CDR3 is CASRTGYQPQHF. The DNA for the CDR3 is TGTGCCAGCCGGACAGGTTATCAGCCCCAGCATTTT.

The V gene is TRBV3-1 (or the pseudogene TRBV3-2), the J gene TRBJ1-3; 7 nucleotides match TRBD1. The CDR3 extends over 15 amino acids. Germline CDR1 reads LGHDT; CDR2 reads YNNKEL (reference sequence). The V gene end was trimmed by 4 bases and the J gene end by 4 bases; junction bases not matched to a gene: 7. The CDR3 is CASSLTGAFGNTIYF. CDR3 bases: TGTGCCAGCAGCCTCACAGGGGCGTTCGGAAACACCATATATTTT.

V and J are TRBV9 and TRBJ2-1; TRBD2 matches at 8 bases. Trimming took 0 bases from V and 6 from J; bases not matched to a gene: 5. In germline, CDR1 is SGDLS, CDR2 YYNGEE. CDR3 length: 15 amino acids. The CDR3 sequence is CASSVEGSGVNEQFF. The CDR3 DNA follows: TGTGCCAGCAGCGTAGAAGGTAGCGGGGTCAATGAGCAGTTCTTC.

The rearrangement links TRBV9 to TRBJ2-2; 8 nucleotides align to TRBD1. CDR1 is SGDLS, CDR2 YYNGEE, per germline. The CDR3 covers 16 residues. Losses at the gene ends were 4 bases for V and 5 bases for J; bases not matched to a gene: 10. This CDR3 reads CASSTRQGHETGELFF. CDR3 DNA sequence: TGTGCCAGCAGCACCCGACAGGGGCACGAGACCGGGGAGCTGTTTTTT. The whole variable domain, filled in from reference TRBV9 and TRBJ2-2, reads DSGVTQTPKHLITATGQRVTLRCSPRSGDLSVYWYQQSLDQGLQFLIQYYNGEERAKGNILERFSAQQFPDLHSELNLSSLELGDSALYFCASSTRQGHETGELFFGEGSRLTVL.

This clone showed up just once. The CDR3 is CASSPELRSSFYEQYF. The CDR3, as DNA: TGCGCCAGCAGCCCCGAGTTGCGGTCTAGCTTCTACGAGCAGTACTTC. J is TRBJ2-7 and V is TRBV5-1; weak D call: TRBD2 (5 bases). CDR3 size: 16 residues. Germline values: CDR1 SGHRS, CDR2 YFSETQ. V gave up 4 bases and J gave up 3 bases, with 20 bases separating them.

The J gene is TRBJ2-6, the V gene TRBV23-1, with a tentative D call TRBD1 (6 bases). TRBV23-1 is filed as an ORF, its function uncertain. The CDR3 spans 17 residues. Trimming left V 1 base short and J 0 bases short, with 10 bases between. In nucleotides, the CDR3 is TGCGCCAGCAGTCAATTTCGGGGACACTCTGGGGCCAACGTCCTGACTTTC. It is translated as CASSQFRGHSGANVLTF.

This clone was observed a few times. The chain combines TRBV7-2 with TRBJ1-1; D gene uncertain. Germline CDR1 and CDR2: SGHTA and FQGNSA. V was shortened by 2 bases and J by 4 bases, with 11 bases between the two germline ends. This CDR3 is built from 14 residues. Written as DNA, the CDR3 is TGTGCCAGCAGCTTACGGGAGGGCGTCACTGAAGCTTTCTTT. Its translation: CASSLREGVTEAFF.

The rearrangement joins TRBV10-3 to TRBJ2-7; no clear D gene. The V gene's germline CDR1 is ENHRY and CDR2 SYGVKD. The V end lost 5 bases, the J end lost 3 bases, and 8 bases lay between the germline ends. This CDR3 contains 12 residues. In DNA, the CDR3 is TGTGCCATCAGTACAATTCACTACGAGCAGTACTTC. Protein: CAISTIHYEQYF.

The rearrangement links TRBV6-5 to TRBJ1-3; D gene unclear. Germline V gene data show CDR1 as MNHEY and CDR2 as SVGAGI. V shed 2 bases and J shed 0 bases, with 11 bases lying between them. This CDR3 comprises 16 residues. CDR3: CASSYRRASSGNTIYF. The CDR3 nucleotides read TGTGCCAGCAGTTACCGGCGGGCGAGCTCTGGAAACACCATATATTTT.

The V gene is TRBV19, the J gene TRBJ2-7, with TRBD2 matching 12 bases. Per germline, CDR1 LNHDA and CDR2 SQIVND (reference sequence). The CDR3 runs 17 residues. Trimming at V came to 0 bases and at J to 4 bases, leaving 7 bases not matched to a gene. In DNA form, the CDR3 reads TGTGCCAGTAGTATAGAGCTACTAGCGGGAGGCTCGTACGAGCAGTACTTC. It codes for CASSIELLAGGSYEQYF.

The rearrangement uses TRBV7-2 and TRBJ2-5, with TRBD2 identical over 11 bases. The CDR3 sequence is 15 residues long. V shed 4 bases, J shed 5 bases, and the junction held 6 bases outside the gene matches. In germline, CDR1 is SGHTA, CDR2 FQGNSA. CDR3 region: CASSSLTSGAETQYF. CDR3 nucleotides: TGTGCCAGCAGCTCCCTGACTAGCGGGGCGGAGACCCAGTACTTC.

The chain carries TRBV4-3 and TRBJ1-2; weak D call: TRBD1 (5 bases). CDR1 LGHNA and CDR2 YSLEER come from the germline V gene. This CDR3 is built from 14 residues. Deletions cut 0 bases from V and 8 bases from J, with 13 bases between. CDR3 protein: CASSQDGQGYGYTF. The CDR3 DNA sequence: TGCGCCAGCAGCCAAGATGGTCAGGGATACGGCTACACCTTC.